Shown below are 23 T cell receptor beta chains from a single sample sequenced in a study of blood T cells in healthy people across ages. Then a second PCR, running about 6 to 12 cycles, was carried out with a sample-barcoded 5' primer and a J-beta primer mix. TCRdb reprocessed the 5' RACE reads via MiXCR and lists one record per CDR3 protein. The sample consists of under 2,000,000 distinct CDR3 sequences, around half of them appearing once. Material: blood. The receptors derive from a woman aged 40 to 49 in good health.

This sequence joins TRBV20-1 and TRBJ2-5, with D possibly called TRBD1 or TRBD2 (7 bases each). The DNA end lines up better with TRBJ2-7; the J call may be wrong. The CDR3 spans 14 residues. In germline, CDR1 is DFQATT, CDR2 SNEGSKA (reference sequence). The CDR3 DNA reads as TGCAGTGCTAGGGATAGACAGGGAGGGTACGAGCAGTACTTC. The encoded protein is CSARDRQGGYEQYF.

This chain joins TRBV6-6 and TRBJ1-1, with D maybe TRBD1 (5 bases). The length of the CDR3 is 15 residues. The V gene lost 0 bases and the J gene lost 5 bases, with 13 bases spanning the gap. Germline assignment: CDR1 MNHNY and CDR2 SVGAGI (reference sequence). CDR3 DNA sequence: TGTGCCAGCAGTTACTCCGGGGGTTCTGGAACTGAAGCTTTCTTT. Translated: CASSYSGGSGTEAFF.

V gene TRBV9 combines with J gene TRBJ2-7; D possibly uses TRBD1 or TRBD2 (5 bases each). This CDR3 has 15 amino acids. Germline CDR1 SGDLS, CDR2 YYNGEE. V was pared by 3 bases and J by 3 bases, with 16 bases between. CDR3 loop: CASSATSGRFYEQYF. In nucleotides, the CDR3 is TGTGCCAGCAGCGCAACCTCGGGACGATTCTACGAGCAGTACTTC.

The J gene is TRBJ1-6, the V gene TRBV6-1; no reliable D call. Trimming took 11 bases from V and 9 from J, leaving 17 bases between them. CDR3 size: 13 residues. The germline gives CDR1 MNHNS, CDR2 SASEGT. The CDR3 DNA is TGTGCCGGCCCAAGGCAGCCCGGTTCACCCCTCCACTTT. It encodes CAGPRQPGSPLHF.

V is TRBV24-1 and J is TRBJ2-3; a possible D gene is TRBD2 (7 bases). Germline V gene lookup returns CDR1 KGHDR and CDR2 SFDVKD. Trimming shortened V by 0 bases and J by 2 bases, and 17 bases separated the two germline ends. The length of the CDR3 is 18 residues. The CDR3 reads CATSDLAPTGGLTDTQYF. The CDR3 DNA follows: TGTGCCACCAGTGATTTGGCGCCAACGGGGGGCCTCACAGATACGCAGTATTTT.

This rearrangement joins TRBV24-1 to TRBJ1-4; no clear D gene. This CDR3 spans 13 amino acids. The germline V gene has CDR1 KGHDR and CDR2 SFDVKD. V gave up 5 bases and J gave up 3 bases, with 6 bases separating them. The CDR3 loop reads CATSVGANEKLFF. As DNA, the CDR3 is TGTGCCACCAGTGTGGGAGCTAATGAAAAACTGTTTTTT.

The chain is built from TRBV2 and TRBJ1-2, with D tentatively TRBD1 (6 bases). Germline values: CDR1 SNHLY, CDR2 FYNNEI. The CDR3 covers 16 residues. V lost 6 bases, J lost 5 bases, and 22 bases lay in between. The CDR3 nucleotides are TGTGCCAGCAGCGCGAACAGGGAAAGGAGGGGGTATGGCTACACCTTC. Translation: CASSANRERRGYGYTF.

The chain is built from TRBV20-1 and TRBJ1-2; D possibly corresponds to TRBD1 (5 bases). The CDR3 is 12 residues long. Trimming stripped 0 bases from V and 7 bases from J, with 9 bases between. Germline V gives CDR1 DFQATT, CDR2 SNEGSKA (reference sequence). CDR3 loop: CSAREQARGYTF. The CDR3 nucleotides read TGCAGTGCTAGAGAACAGGCTCGTGGCTACACCTTC.

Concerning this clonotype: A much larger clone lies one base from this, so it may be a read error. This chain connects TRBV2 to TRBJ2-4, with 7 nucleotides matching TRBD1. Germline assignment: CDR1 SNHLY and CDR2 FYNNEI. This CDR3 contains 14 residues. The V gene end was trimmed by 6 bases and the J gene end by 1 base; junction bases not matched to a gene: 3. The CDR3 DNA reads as TGTGCCAGCAGAGACAGGGTTGCCAAAAACATTCAGTACTTC. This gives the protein CASRDRVAKNIQYF.

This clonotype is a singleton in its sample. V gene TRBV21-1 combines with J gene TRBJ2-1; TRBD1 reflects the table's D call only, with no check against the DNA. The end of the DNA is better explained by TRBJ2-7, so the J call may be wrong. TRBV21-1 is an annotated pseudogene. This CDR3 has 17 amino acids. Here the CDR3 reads CASSKTGTDSSYNEQYF. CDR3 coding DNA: TGTGCCAGCAGCAAAACCGGGACGGATAGCTCCTACAATGAGCAGTACTTC.

The CDR3 here is CASSYLGPEQGGGYTF. The CDR3 DNA reads TGTGCCAGCAGTTATCTGGGTCCGGAACAGGGGGGTGGCTACACCTTC. V usage is TRBV6-6 and J usage is TRBJ1-2, with 8 bases that match TRBD1. V lost 3 bases, J lost 7 bases, and 13 bases stayed unmatched. This CDR3 comprises 16 residues. CDR1 MNHNY and CDR2 SVGAGI come from the germline V gene (reference sequence).

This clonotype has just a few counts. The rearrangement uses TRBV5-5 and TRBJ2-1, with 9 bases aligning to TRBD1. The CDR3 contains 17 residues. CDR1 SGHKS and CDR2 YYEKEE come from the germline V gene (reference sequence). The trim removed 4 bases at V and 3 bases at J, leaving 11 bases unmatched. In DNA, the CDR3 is TGTGCCAGCAGCACCTCCGGGACAGGGTTCGGCTACAATGAGCAGTTCTTC. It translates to CASSTSGTGFGYNEQFF.

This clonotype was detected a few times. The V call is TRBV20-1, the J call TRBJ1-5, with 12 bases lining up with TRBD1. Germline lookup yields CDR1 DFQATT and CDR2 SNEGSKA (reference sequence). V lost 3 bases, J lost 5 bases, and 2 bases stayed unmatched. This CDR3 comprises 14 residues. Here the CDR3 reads CSARGDRGHQPQHF. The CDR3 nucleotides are TGCAGTGCTAGGGGGGACAGGGGGCATCAGCCCCAGCATTTT.

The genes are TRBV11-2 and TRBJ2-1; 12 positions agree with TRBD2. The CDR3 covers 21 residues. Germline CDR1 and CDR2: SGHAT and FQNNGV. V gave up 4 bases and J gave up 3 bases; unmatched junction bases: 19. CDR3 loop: CASSSPGTTSGGPSYYNEQFF. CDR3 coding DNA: TGTGCCAGCAGCTCCCCCGGTACTACTAGCGGGGGGCCCTCATACTACAATGAGCAGTTCTTC.

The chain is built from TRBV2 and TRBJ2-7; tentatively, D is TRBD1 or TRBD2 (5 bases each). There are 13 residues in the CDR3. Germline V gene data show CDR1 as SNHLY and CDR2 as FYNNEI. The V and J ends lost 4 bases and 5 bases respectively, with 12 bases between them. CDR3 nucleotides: TGTGCCAGCAGTGGGCAGGGAGTCCACGAGCAGTACTTC. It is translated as CASSGQGVHEQYF.

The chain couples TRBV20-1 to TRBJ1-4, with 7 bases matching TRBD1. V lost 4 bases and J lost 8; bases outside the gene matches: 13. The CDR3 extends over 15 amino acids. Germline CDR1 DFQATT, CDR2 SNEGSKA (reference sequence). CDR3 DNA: TGCAGTGCTAAAAGGGGGCCCGGTGGGGGAGAAAAACTGTTTTTT. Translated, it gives CSAKRGPGGGEKLFF.

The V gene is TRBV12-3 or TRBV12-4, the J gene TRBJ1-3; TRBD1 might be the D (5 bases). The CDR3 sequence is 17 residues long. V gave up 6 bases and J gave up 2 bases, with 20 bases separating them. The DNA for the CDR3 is TGTGCCAGCAGCCCACGTCTCGGGGCGAAGACTGGAAACACCATATATTTT. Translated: CASSPRLGAKTGNTIYF.

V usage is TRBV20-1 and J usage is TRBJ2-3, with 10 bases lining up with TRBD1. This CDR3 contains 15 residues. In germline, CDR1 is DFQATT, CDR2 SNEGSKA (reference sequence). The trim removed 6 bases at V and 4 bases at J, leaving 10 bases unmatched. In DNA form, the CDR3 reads TGCAGTGCCGTTGGGGGACAGGGGAGGTCAGATACGCAGTATTTT. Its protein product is CSAVGGQGRSDTQYF.

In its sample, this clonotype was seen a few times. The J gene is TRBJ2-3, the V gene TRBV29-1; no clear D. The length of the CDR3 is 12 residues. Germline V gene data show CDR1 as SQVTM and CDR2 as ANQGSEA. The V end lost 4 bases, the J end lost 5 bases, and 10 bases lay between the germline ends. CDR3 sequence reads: CSVGLGLDTQYF. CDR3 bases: TGCAGCGTTGGACTGGGATTAGATACGCAGTATTTT.

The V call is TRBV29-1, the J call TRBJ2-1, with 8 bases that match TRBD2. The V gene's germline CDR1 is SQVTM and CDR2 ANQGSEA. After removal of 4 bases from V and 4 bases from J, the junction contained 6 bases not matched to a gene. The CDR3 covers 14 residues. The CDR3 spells CSVAGLVGYNEQFF. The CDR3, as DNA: TGCAGCGTTGCGGGACTAGTGGGGTACAATGAGCAGTTCTTC.

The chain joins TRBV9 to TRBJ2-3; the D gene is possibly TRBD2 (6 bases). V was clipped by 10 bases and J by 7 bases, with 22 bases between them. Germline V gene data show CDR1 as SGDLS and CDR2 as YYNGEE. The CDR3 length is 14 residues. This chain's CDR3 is CADTRDRGSHTQYF. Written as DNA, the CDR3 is TGTGCCGACACCAGAGACCGGGGGAGCCATACGCAGTATTTT. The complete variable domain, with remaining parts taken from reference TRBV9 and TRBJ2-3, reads DSGVTQTPKHLITATGQRVTLRCSPRSGDLSVYWYQQSLDQGLQFLIQYYNGEERAKGNILERFSAQQFPDLHSELNLSSLELGDSALYFCADTRDRGSHTQYFGPGTRLTVL.

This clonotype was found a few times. CDR3 residues: CASSLERGLGTQYF. Here the CDR3 DNA reads TGTGCCAGCAGCTTAGAAAGGGGGCTGGGGACCCAGTACTTC. The chain couples TRBV7-2 to TRBJ2-5, with 7 bases matching TRBD1. Per germline, CDR1 SGHTA and CDR2 FQGNSA. V shed 1 base and J 7 bases; nucleotides not matched to a gene: 6. This CDR3 is 14 amino acids long.

The CDR3 loop is CSAILEGRTDTQYF. The CDR3 coding sequence is TGCAGTGCTATCCTCGAGGGGCGTACAGATACGCAGTATTTT. The rearrangement joins TRBV20-1 to TRBJ2-3, with D perhaps being TRBD1 or TRBD2 (5 bases each). This CDR3 comprises 14 residues. V lost 4 bases and J lost 3, with 14 bases in between. The germline V gene encodes CDR1 DFQATT and CDR2 SNEGSKA (reference sequence).